Sequencing of this T cell receptor beta chain was carried out in a study of beta chain features in type 1 diabetes. General study points: All four CD4+ subsets of Type 1 diabetes patients contained TCRB CDR3s that were moderately but significantly shorter.

Every bit of the isolated RNA underwent reverse transcription, so sequencing read expressed TCRB transcripts. The data were produced by immunoSEQ multiplex PCR, yet TCRdb's version contains in-frame clones alone and is incomplete. This table holds over 120,000 clones, roughly a tenth found once. The CDR3 has 16 residues. Germline V gene sequence: CDR1 MNHNY, CDR2 SVGAGI (reference sequence). J lost 6 bases, V lost 5 bases, and 12 bases had no gene match. This clone was recorded a few times. The target antigen is unknown. This receptor was taken from a man aged 18 to 29 in good health. The V and J genes are TRBV6-6 and TRBJ2-1, with 8 nucleotides matching TRBD1. Input material: naive CD4+ T cells from blood. CDR3 nucleotide sequence: TGTGCCAGCAGTGTCCAAGGACAGGGAGCTCTCAATGAGCAGTTCTTC. The encoded protein is CASSVQGQGALNEQFF.